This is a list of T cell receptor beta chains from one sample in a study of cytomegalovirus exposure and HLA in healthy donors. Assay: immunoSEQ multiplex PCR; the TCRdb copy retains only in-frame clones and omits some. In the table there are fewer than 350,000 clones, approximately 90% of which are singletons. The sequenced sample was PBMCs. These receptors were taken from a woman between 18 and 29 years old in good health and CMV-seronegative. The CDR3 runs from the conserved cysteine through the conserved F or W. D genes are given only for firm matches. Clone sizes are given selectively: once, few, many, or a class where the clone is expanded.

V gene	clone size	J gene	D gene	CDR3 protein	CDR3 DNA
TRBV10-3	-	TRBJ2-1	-	CAIRTQGPPHNEQFF	TGTGCCATCAGAACACAGGGTCCCCCCCACAATGAGCAGTTCTTC
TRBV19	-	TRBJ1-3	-	CASGWSDTIYF	TGTGCCAGTGGTTGGTCGGACACCATATATTTT
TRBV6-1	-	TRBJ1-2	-	CASTAGANYGYTF	TGTGCCAGCACCGCGGGGGCGAACTATGGCTACACCTTC
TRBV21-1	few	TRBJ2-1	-	CASSKATSGGHESSYNEQFF	TGTGCCAGCAGCAAAGCGACTAGCGGGGGACACGAGAGCTCCTACAATGAGCAGTTCTTC
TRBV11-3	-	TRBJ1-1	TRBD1	CASSEQGLNTEAFF	TGTGCCAGCAGTGAACAGGGGTTGAACACTGAAGCTTTCTTT
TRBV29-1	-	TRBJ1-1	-	CSADSSDGGWTEAFF	TGCAGCGCAGACTCTTCCGACGGGGGATGGACTGAAGCTTTCTTT
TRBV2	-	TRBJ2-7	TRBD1	CASTELEDKTGGKPYEQYF	TGTGCCAGCACGGAGCTTGAAGACAAGACAGGGGGAAAACCCTACGAGCAGTACTTC
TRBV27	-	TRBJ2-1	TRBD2	CASSPSGAYLYNEQFF	TGTGCCAGCAGTCCTAGCGGGGCCTACCTTTACAATGAGCAGTTCTTC
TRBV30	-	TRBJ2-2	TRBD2	CAWRGLANTGELFF	TGTGCCTGGAGGGGACTAGCGAACACCGGGGAGCTGTTTTTT
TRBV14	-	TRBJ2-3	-	CASSLGYTDTQYF	TGTGCCAGCAGCCTCGGGTACACAGATACGCAGTATTTT
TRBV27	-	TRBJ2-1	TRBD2	CASRVRLTSGYNEQFF	TGTGCCAGCAGAGTAAGGCTGACTAGCGGATACAATGAGCAGTTCTTC
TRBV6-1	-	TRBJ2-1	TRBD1	CASRTGGSGEQFF	TGTGCCAGCAGGACAGGGGGCTCGGGAGAGCAGTTCTTC
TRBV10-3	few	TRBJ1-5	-	CAISDQNQPQHF	TGTGCCATCAGTGACCAAAATCAGCCCCAGCATTTT
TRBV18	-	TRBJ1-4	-	CASSPERKLFF	TGTGCCAGCTCACCAGAGCGGAAACTGTTTTTT
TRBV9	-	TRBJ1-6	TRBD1	CASSVQGANSPLHF	TGTGCCAGCAGCGTACAGGGGGCAAATTCACCCCTCCACTTT
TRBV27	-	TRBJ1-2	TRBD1	CASSTRGRGGYTF	TGTGCCAGCAGTACCAGGGGGCGGGGTGGCTACACCTTC
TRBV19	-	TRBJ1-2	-	CASTTDFANYGYTF	TGTGCCAGTACGACAGACTTTGCTAACTATGGCTACACCTTC
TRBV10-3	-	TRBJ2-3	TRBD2	CAIREASGGAPDTQYF	TGTGCCATCAGGGAAGCTAGCGGGGGGGCCCCAGATACGCAGTATTTT
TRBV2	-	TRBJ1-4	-	CASRLGWRGEKLFF	TGTGCCAGTAGGCTCGGGTGGAGAGGCGAAAAACTGTTTTTT
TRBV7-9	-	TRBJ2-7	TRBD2	CASSLTPTSGGALYEQYF	TGTGCCAGCAGCTTAACCCCGACTAGCGGGGGGGCCTTGTACGAGCAGTACTTC
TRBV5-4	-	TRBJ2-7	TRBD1	CASSPGTGLFYEQYF	TGTGCCAGCAGCCCCGGGACAGGCCTTTTCTACGAGCAGTACTTC
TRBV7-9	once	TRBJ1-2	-	CSSSSGQIDLYGYTF	TGTTCCAGCAGCTCCGGACAGATCGACCTCTATGGCTACACCTTC
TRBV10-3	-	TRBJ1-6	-	CAISELGDNSPLHF	TGTGCCATCAGTGAGCTCGGTGATAATTCACCCCTCCACTTT